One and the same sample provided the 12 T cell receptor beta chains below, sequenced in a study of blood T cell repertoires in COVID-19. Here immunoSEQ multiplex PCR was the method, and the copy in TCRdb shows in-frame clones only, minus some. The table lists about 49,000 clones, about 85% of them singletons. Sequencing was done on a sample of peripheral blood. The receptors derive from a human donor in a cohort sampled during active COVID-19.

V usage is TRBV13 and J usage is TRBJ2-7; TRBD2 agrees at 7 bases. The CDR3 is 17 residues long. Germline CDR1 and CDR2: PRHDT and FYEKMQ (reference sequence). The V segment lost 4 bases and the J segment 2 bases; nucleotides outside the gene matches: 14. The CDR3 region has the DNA TGTGCCAGCAGCTCGATTAGTACGGGACTAAAAACCTACGAGCAGTACTTC. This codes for CASSSISTGLKTYEQYF. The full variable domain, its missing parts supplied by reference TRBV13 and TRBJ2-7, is AAGVIQSPRHLIKEKRETATLKCYPIPRHDTVYWYQQGPGQDPQFLISFYEKMQSDKGSIPDRFSAQQFSDYHSELNMSSLELGDSALYFCASSSISTGLKTYEQYFGPGTRLTVT.

The CDR3 DNA follows: TGCGCCAGCAGCCAAGATCCAGGGAGGGATGAAAAACTGTTTTTT. Encoded protein: CASSQDPGRDEKLFF. The gene calls are TRBV4-3 and TRBJ1-4, with D perhaps matching TRBD1 (5 bases). The germline V and J ends were trimmed by 0 bases and 6 bases, with 11 bases remaining between them. The CDR3 spans 15 residues. Germline V lookup: CDR1 LGHNA, CDR2 YSLEER.

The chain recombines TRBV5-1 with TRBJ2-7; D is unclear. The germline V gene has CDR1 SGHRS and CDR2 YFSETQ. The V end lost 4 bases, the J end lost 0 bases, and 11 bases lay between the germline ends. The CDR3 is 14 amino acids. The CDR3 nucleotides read TGCGCCAGCAGCCTCATTCCCAGCTCCTACGAGCAGTACTTC. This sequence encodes CASSLIPSSYEQYF.

CDR3 DNA: TGTGCCAGCACCCCCGGGGGGTCTCGCCGTGGCTACACCTTC. Amino acid sequence: CASTPGGSRRGYTF. The gene calls are TRBV6-5 and TRBJ1-2; possible D gene TRBD1, 5 bases. V shed 7 bases and J shed 7 bases, with 19 bases lying between them. This CDR3 has 14 amino acids. CDR1 and CDR2 from the germline V gene are MNHEY and SVGAGI.

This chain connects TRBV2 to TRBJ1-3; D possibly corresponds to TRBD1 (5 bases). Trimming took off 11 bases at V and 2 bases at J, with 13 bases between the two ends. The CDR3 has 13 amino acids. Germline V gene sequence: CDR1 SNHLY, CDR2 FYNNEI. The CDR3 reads CARRGGAGNTIYF. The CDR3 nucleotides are TGTGCCCGCCGGGGGGGGGCTGGAAACACCATATATTTT.

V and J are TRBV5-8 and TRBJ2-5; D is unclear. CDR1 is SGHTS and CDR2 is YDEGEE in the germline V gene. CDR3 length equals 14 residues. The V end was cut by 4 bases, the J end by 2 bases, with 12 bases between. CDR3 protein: CASSVAPRQETQYF. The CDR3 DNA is TGTGCCAGCAGCGTGGCCCCCCGGCAAGAGACCCAGTACTTC.

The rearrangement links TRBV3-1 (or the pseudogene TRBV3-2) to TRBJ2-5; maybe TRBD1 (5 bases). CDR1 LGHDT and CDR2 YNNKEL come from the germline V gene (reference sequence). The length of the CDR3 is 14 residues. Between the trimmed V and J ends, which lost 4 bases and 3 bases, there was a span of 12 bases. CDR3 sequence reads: CASSPGASEETQYF. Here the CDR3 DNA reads TGTGCCAGCAGCCCTGGGGCCAGTGAAGAGACCCAGTACTTC.

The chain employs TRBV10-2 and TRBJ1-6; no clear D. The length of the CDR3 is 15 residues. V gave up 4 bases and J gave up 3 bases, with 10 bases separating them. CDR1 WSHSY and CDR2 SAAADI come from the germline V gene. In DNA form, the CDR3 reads TGCGCCAGCAGTGGAAACAGTAACTATAATTCACCCCTCCACTTT. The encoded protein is CASSGNSNYNSPLHF.

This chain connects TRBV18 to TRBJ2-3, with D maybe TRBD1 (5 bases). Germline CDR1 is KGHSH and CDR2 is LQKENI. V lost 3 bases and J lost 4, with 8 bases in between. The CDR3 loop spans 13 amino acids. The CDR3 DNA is TGTGCCAGCTCACCGGGCAGGGCAGATACGCAGTATTTT. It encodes CASSPGRADTQYF.

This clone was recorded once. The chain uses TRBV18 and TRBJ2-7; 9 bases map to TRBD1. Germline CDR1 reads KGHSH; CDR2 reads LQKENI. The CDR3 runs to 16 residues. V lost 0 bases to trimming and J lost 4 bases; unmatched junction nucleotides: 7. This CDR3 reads CASSPPGRTGAYEQYF. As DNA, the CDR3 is TGTGCCAGCTCACCACCGGGAAGGACAGGGGCTTACGAGCAGTACTTC.

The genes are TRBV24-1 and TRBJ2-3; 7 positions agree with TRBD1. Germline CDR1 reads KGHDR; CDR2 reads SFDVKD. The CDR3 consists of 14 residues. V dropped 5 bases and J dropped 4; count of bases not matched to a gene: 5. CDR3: CATSATGDSDTQYF. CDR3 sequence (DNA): TGTGCCACCAGTGCAACAGGGGATTCAGATACGCAGTATTTT.

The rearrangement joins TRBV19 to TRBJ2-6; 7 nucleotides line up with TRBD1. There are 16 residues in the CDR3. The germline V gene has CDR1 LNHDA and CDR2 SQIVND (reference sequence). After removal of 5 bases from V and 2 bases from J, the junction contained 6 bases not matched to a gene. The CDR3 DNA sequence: TGTGCCAGTAGTGTACGACAGGGAGCTGGGGCCAACGTCCTGACTTTC. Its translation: CASSVRQGAGANVLTF.